This T cell receptor (beta chain) was identified during a study of T cell changes during pregnancy in multiple sclerosis. TCRdb's table, derived via immunoSEQ multiplex PCR, lists solely in-frame clones and lacks some. The sample lists some 37,000 clones, 70% to 90% seen once, with approximately 10% in the top ten. This clone was seen only a few times. J was trimmed by 3 bases and V by 3 bases; bases with no gene match: 7. This CDR3 contains 16 residues. Germline CDR1 is MDHEN and CDR2 is SYDVKM. This chain joins TRBV28 and TRBJ2-1; 8 positions agree with TRBD2. Sequencing was performed on CD8+ T cells from peripheral blood mononuclear cells, taken in the third trimester of pregnancy. The receptor was isolated from a female donor with multiple sclerosis, enrolled in a pregnancy study. CDR3 residues: CASSLRSSGYYNEQFF. CDR3 in DNA: TGTGCCAGCAGTTTGAGGTCTAGCGGGTACTACAATGAGCAGTTCTTC.